Listed below are T cell receptor beta chains from one sample, sequenced in a study of T cells in Graves' hyperthyroidism and ophthalmopathy. MiXCR, run by TCRdb on the multiplex PCR reads, gives a single entry per CDR3 protein. The sample contains about 320,000 distinct CDR3 sequences, over 15% of which appear only once. The sequenced sample consisted of blood. These receptors all stem from a man aged 25-45 years with Graves' hyperthyroidism. The CDR3 runs from the conserved cysteine through the conserved F or W. The order of the fields is D gene, clone size, V gene, J gene, CDR3 protein, CDR3 DNA. A D gene is named only where the DNA matches it firmly. Expanded clones are given a class, and other clones once, few, many or no size at all.

d_gene: .; abundance: many; v_gene: TRBV12-3/TRBV12-4; j_gene: TRBJ2-1; CDR3aa: CASRDREPSSYNEQFF; CDR3nt: TGTGCCAGCAGGGACCGCGAACCCAGCTCCTACAATGAGCAGTTCTTC
d_gene: .; abundance: many; v_gene: TRBV7-2; j_gene: TRBJ2-3; CDR3aa: CASSLAGTNTDTQYF; CDR3nt: TGTGCCAGCAGCTTAGCGGGAACAAACACAGATACGCAGTATTTT
d_gene: .; abundance: many; v_gene: TRBV18; j_gene: TRBJ2-1; CDR3aa: CASSPYLGSYNEQFF; CDR3nt: TGTGCCAGCTCACCATATTTGGGAAGTTACAATGAGCAGTTCTTC
d_gene: .; abundance: many; v_gene: TRBV2; j_gene: TRBJ1-1; CDR3aa: CAGGRGREGDTEAFF; CDR3nt: TGTGCCGGCGGTAGAGGTAGGGAGGGGGACACTGAAGCTTTCTTT
d_gene: TRBD2; abundance: once; v_gene: TRBV12-3/TRBV12-4; j_gene: TRBJ2-1; CDR3aa: CASSRLAEGPHNEQFF; CDR3nt: TGTGCCAGCAGTCGACTAGCGGAGGGCCCCCACAATGAGCAGTTCTTC
d_gene: .; abundance: .; v_gene: TRBV24-1; j_gene: TRBJ2-6; CDR3aa: CATSAGISGANVLTF; CDR3nt: TGTGCCACCAGTGCAGGGATCTCTGGGGCCAACGTCCTGACTTTC
d_gene: .; abundance: many; v_gene: TRBV12-3/TRBV12-4; j_gene: TRBJ2-7; CDR3aa: CASSRNSYEQYF; CDR3nt: TGTGCCAGCAGCCGTAATTCCTACGAGCAGTACTTC
d_gene: .; abundance: .; v_gene: TRBV29-1; j_gene: TRBJ2-3; CDR3aa: CSAPLAFPRADTQYF; CDR3nt: TGCAGCGCCCCGTTGGCCTTCCCAAGGGCAGATACGCAGTATTTT
d_gene: TRBD1; abundance: many; v_gene: TRBV12-3/TRBV12-4; j_gene: TRBJ2-1; CDR3aa: CASSFRRPASTGASYNEQFF; CDR3nt: TGTGCCAGCAGTTTTCGGCGGCCCGCATCGACAGGGGCCTCCTACAATGAGCAGTTCTTC
d_gene: TRBD2; abundance: few; v_gene: TRBV4-2; j_gene: TRBJ2-3; CDR3aa: CATSTSGQASTDTQYF; CDR3nt: TGTGCCACCTCGACTAGCGGGCAAGCTAGCACAGATACGCAGTATTTT
d_gene: .; abundance: few; v_gene: TRBV3-1; j_gene: TRBJ2-2; CDR3aa: CASSQGVGGSGELFF; CDR3nt: TGTGCCAGCAGCCAAGGTGTAGGTGGGTCCGGGGAGCTGTTTTTT
d_gene: TRBD2; abundance: many; v_gene: TRBV20-1; j_gene: TRBJ2-5; CDR3aa: CSAIKAAGGETQYF; CDR3nt: TGCAGTGCTATAAAAGCAGCGGGAGGGGAGACCCAGTACTTC
d_gene: TRBD1; abundance: .; v_gene: TRBV3-1; j_gene: TRBJ2-7; CDR3aa: CVSSHEGAGYYEQYF; CDR3nt: TGTGTCAGCAGCCATGAGGGGGCCGGTTACTACGAGCAGTACTTC
d_gene: TRBD1; abundance: many; v_gene: TRBV11-2; j_gene: TRBJ2-1; CDR3aa: CASSSPVGKGQAEQFF; CDR3nt: TGTGCCAGCAGCTCACCAGTGGGAAAGGGACAGGCTGAGCAGTTCTTC
d_gene: .; abundance: many; v_gene: TRBV6-2/TRBV6-3; j_gene: TRBJ2-7; CDR3aa: CASSQLAYEQYF; CDR3nt: TGTGCCAGCAGTCAGCTTGCCTACGAGCAGTACTTC
d_gene: TRBD1; abundance: few; v_gene: TRBV27; j_gene: TRBJ1-4; CDR3aa: CASSLTGDWEKLFF; CDR3nt: TGTGCCAGCAGTTTAACAGGGGATTGGGAAAAACTGTTTTTT
d_gene: TRBD2; abundance: few; v_gene: TRBV10-2; j_gene: TRBJ2-7; CDR3aa: CASSEWLAGALGSYEQYF; CDR3nt: TGCGCCAGCAGTGAGTGGCTAGCGGGAGCCCTAGGCTCCTACGAGCAGTACTTC
d_gene: .; abundance: many; v_gene: TRBV5-5; j_gene: TRBJ2-7; CDR3aa: CASSLSGHEQYF; CDR3nt: TGTGCCAGCAGTTTATCCGGGCACGAGCAGTACTTC
d_gene: .; abundance: many; v_gene: TRBV5-1; j_gene: TRBJ2-7; CDR3aa: CASSLAYEQYF; CDR3nt: TGTGCCAGCAGCTTAGCCTACGAGCAGTACTTC
d_gene: .; abundance: many; v_gene: TRBV6-5; j_gene: TRBJ2-7; CDR3aa: CASSYRRVYYEQYF; CDR3nt: TGTGCCAGCAGTTACAGACGGGTGTACTACGAGCAGTACTTC
d_gene: TRBD1; abundance: many; v_gene: TRBV6-1; j_gene: TRBJ2-1; CDR3aa: CASSEVRGTGLGDEQFF; CDR3nt: TGTGCCAGCAGTGAAGTTCGCGGGACAGGGTTAGGGGATGAGCAGTTCTTC
d_gene: .; abundance: .; v_gene: TRBV19; j_gene: TRBJ2-3; CDR3aa: CASSIDPGRDTQYF; CDR3nt: TGTGCCAGTAGTATAGACCCTGGACGGGATACGCAGTATTTT
d_gene: .; abundance: few; v_gene: TRBV29-1; j_gene: TRBJ2-7; CDR3aa: CSAYLLEDYEQYF; CDR3nt: TGCAGCGCCTACCTTCTAGAAGACTACGAGCAGTACTTC
d_gene: TRBD2; abundance: many; v_gene: TRBV24-1; j_gene: TRBJ2-2; CDR3aa: CATRASGRNTGELFF; CDR3nt: TGTGCCACCAGAGCCAGCGGGAGGAACACCGGGGAGCTGTTTTTT